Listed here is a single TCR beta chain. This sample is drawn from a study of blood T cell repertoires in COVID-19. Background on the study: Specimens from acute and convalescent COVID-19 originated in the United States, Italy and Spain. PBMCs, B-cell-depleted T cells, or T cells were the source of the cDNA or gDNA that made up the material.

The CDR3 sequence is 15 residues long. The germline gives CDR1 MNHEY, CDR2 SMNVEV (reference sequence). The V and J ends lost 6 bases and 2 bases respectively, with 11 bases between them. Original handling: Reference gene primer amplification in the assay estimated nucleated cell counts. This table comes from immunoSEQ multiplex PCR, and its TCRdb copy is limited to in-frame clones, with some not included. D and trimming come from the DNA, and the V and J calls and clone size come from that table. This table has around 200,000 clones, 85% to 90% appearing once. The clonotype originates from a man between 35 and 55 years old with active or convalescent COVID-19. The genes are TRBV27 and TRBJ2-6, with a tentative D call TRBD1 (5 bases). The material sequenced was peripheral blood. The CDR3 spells CASRPVRAGANVLTF. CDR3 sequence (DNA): TGTGCCAGCAGGCCAGTCAGGGCTGGGGCCAACGTCCTGACTTTC.